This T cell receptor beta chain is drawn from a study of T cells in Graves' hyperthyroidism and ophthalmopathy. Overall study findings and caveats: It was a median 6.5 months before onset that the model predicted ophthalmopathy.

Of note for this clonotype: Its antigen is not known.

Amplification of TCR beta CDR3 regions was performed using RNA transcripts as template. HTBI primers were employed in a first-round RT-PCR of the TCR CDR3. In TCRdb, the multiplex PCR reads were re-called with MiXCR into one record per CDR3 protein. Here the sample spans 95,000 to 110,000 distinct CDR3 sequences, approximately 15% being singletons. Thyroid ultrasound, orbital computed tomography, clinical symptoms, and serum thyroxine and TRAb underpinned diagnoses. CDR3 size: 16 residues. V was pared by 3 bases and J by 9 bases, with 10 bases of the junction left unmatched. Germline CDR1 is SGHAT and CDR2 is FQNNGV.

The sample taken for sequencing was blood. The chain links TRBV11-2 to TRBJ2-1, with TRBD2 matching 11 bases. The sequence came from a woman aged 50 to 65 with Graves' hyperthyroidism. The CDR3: CASSLGLAGGGREQFF. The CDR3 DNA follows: TGTGCCAGCAGCTTGGGGCTAGCGGGAGGTGGGCGTGAGCAGTTCTTC.